The entry below describes one T cell receptor beta chain. Its antigen is unknown. The data were taken from a study of beta chain features in type 1 diabetes. Study results and limitations: Patients with Type 1 diabetes showed moderately but significantly shorter TCRB CDR3s in all four CD4+ subsets.

Reverse transcribing all isolated RNA meant expressed TCRB transcripts were sequenced. Only in-frame clones appear in the TCRdb table, and some are missing; sequencing was by immunoSEQ multiplex PCR. The sample lists about 250,000 clones, about a tenth seen once, with roughly 0.017% in the top ten. Germline CDR1 MNHEY, CDR2 SVGAGI. The V end lost 7 bases, the J end lost 5 bases, and 8 bases lay between the germline ends. This CDR3 region has 11 residues. The V gene is TRBV6-5, the J gene TRBJ1-2; possible D gene TRBD1, 5 bases. Sequencing used naive CD4+ T cells from blood. This clonotype originated in a man aged 25-40 years with type 1 diabetes. CDR3 sequence reads: CASTGGYGYTF. CDR3 nucleotides: TGTGCCAGCACGGGGGGATATGGCTACACCTTC.